Below, one T cell receptor (beta chain) is given with its context. This clonotype occurred a few times. Its antigen specificity is not known. There are no base qualities to consult, and no much larger clone falls within one base. The sample comes from a study of CD8 T cells in ankylosing spondylitis (dated by TCRdb to the late 2010s). In terms of the full investigation: T cell receptor beta repertoires were profiled in healthy donors and ankylosing spondylitis patients so that disease-linked TCR variants could be found. The full study cohort comprised 25 ankylosing spondylitis patients and approximately 100 healthy donors. Peripheral blood was sampled, and synovial fluid was additionally collected from ankylosing spondylitis patients.

The full study reports these points: According to the report, matched synovial fluid samples from ankylosing spondylitis patients were significantly enriched for the disease-linked clones. Blood from ankylosing spondylitis patients appeared to be characterized by a TCR beta motif made up of about 8 highly homologous amino acid variants. Some of the motif variants had been reported before in the synovial fluid and blood of reactive arthritis patients, a finding that suggests common disease-initiation mechanisms. A CD8+ phenotype was shown by the disease-linked clones, which were found at relatively low frequencies in peripheral blood.

The cysteine opens and the phenylalanine closes a CDR3 of 14 amino acids. The only DNA kept is the CDR3, 42 bases in frame from the first base. CDR1 and CDR2 are drawn from the germline V gene: SGHTA, FQGNSA. At the junction V is shortened by 5 bases and J by 2 bases, with 13 bases in between. TCRdb names Illumina HiSeq 2500 as the instrument used. Quantitative 5'-RACE with molecular barcodes was used to prepare TCR beta libraries. In the source study's methods: A new computational method based on a probabilistic model of VDJ rearrangement was used to identify disease-linked TCR variants. The raw public data were reprocessed by TCRdb itself: fastp quality trimming at Q25, MiXCR clonotype calling, in-frame beta chains only. Identical CDR3 proteins give one entry, which carries the most common genes and DNA. The V and J calls come from TCRdb's annotation, not from the publication. Across this sample there are about 420,000 distinct CDR3 sequences, with approximately 20% seen only once. The top ten clones comprise 16% of the sample.

What was sequenced was blood, either unsorted or a sorted T cell fraction (not recorded which). This receptor chain uses TRBV7-2 and TRBJ2-7; the D gene cannot be named for sure. This receptor was obtained from a male donor with ankylosing spondylitis. The nucleotide sequence reads TGTGCCAGCAGCCAGAACCCTGGAACCTACGAGCAGTACTTC. Translated, it gives CASSQNPGTYEQYF. When the CDR3 is completed using the reference TRBV7-2 and TRBJ2-7 genes on either side, the full variable domain is GAGVSQSPSNKVTEKGKDVELRCDPISGHTALYWYRQSLGQGLEFLIYFQGNSAPDKSGLPSDRFSAERTGGSVSTLTIQRTQQEDSAVYLCASSQNPGTYEQYFGPGTRLTVT.